Detailed here is one T cell receptor beta chain. Its specificity is unknown. Indicated time point: persistent/refractory GD, antithyroid drugs over 5 years with positive TRAb. The authors made the TCR library using RNA they extracted from PBMCs. This specimen belongs to a study of regulatory T cells in long-lasting Graves disease. Relying on iRepertoire HTBI primers and Arm-PCR of CDR3 regions, the team built TCR beta libraries. TCRdb used MiXCR to reprocess the multiplex PCR reads, holding one entry per CDR3 protein. The profile shows 310,000 or so distinct CDR3 sequences, about 20% of them singletons. Broader study findings: Accuracy might have suffered from few samples.

Per germline, CDR1 SGHNT and CDR2 YYREEE (reference sequence). V gave up 2 bases and J gave up 4 bases, with 12 bases separating them. CDR3 length: 14 residues. The rearrangement links TRBV5-4 to TRBJ2-5; tentative D call: TRBD2 (5 bases). This sample comprised peripheral blood mononuclear cells (PBMCs), obtained when the disease was refractory, from a patient treated with antithyroid drugs. The sequence was obtained from a female donor with Graves disease. The CDR3 DNA reads as TGTGCCAGCAGCTTAGCGGTTATGGGAGAGACCCAGTACTTC. Amino acid sequence: CASSLAVMGETQYF.